These T cell receptor beta chains were read from a single sample in a study of human T cells and chemical hapten exposure. TCRdb recomputed calls from the 5' RACE reads with MiXCR, one row per CDR3 protein. Here the sample spans about 81,000 distinct CDR3 sequences, about a sixth being singletons. These receptors came from a female donor in good health. Both conserved end residues are part of each CDR3. Each record gives: D gene, J gene, clone size, V gene, CDR3 protein, CDR3 DNA. D genes are given only for firm matches. Clone sizes are given selectively: once, few, many, or a class where the clone is expanded.

. TRBJ2-5 few TRBV5-1 CASSLVKAQQETQYF TGCGCCAGCAGCTTGGTAAAGGCACAACAAGAGACCCAGTACTTC
. TRBJ1-1 . TRBV5-6 CASEGNTEAFF TGTGCCAGCGAGGGGAACACTGAAGCTTTCTTT
. TRBJ2-3 . TRBV20-1 CSASRAGGLADTQYF TGCAGTGCTAGCAGGGCAGGGGGACTCGCAGATACGCAGTATTTT
TRBD1 TRBJ2-7 few TRBV15 CATSRFGTGDYEQYF TGTGCCACCAGCAGATTTGGGACAGGAGATTACGAGCAGTACTTC
. TRBJ1-5 few TRBV6-2/TRBV6-3 CASTGDPEVQPQHF TGTGCCAGCACGGGGGACCCGGAGGTTCAGCCCCAGCATTTT
. TRBJ1-2 . TRBV29-1 CSVGPVGENYGYTF TGCAGCGTGGGACCCGTTGGGGAAAACTATGGCTACACCTTC
. TRBJ1-1 . TRBV20-1 CSAPIGTEAFF TGCAGTGCTCCAATTGGCACTGAAGCTTTCTTT
. TRBJ2-7 . TRBV5-4 CASSVGGGEIYEQYF TGTGCCAGCAGCGTGGGAGGGGGGGAGATCTACGAGCAGTACTTC
. TRBJ1-5 many TRBV12-5 CASAPGRNQPQHF TGTGCTAGTGCCCCCGGCCGTAATCAGCCCCAGCATTTT
. TRBJ1-5 . TRBV2 CASSEGMVNQPQHF TGTGCCAGCAGTGAAGGGATGGTCAATCAGCCCCAGCATTTT
. TRBJ2-5 few TRBV20-1 CSARTSGQEETQYF TGCAGTGCTAGGACCAGCGGGCAGGAAGAGACCCAGTACTTC
TRBD1 TRBJ2-1 . TRBV18 CASSRTGARSSYNEQFF TGTGCCAGCTCACGGACAGGGGCCCGAAGCTCCTACAATGAGCAGTTCTTC
. TRBJ1-1 once TRBV2 CASMRGENTEAFF TGTGCCAGCATGAGAGGGGAGAACACTGAAGCTTTCTTT
. TRBJ1-4 few TRBV20-1 CSARDTRQYNEKLFF TGCAGTGCTAGAGATACGAGACAGTATAATGAAAAACTGTTTTTT
TRBD1 TRBJ2-3 few TRBV20-1 CSARDTKEVPNRGRTDTQYF TGCAGTGCTAGAGATACTAAGGAAGTTCCGAACAGGGGGAGGACAGATACGCAGTATTTT
. TRBJ1-1 few TRBV20-1 CSAPFPEGRNEAFF TGCAGTGCCCCCTTTCCCGAGGGACGGAATGAAGCTTTCTTT
TRBD2 TRBJ2-1 few TRBV11-2 CASSSLSGRANNEQFF TGTGCCAGCAGCTCCTTAAGCGGGAGGGCCAATAATGAGCAGTTCTTC
. TRBJ1-2 . TRBV7-2 CASSLGGMVGYTF TGTGCCAGCAGCTTAGGGGGGATGGTCGGCTACACCTTC
. TRBJ2-1 few TRBV6-1 CASIREHSYNEQFF TGTGCCAGCATAAGAGAACACTCCTACAATGAGCAGTTCTTC
TRBD2 TRBJ2-3 . TRBV29-1 CSVDDRLAAGDTQYF TGCAGCGTTGACGACCGACTAGCCGCTGGAGATACGCAGTATTTT
. TRBJ2-4 . TRBV2 CARSEVGARAKNIQYF TGTGCCAGAAGTGAAGTGGGGGCGCGGGCCAAAAACATTCAGTACTTC
. TRBJ1-1 . TRBV5-1 CASSLVGDATEAFF TGCGCCAGCAGCTTGGTTGGCGACGCTACTGAAGCTTTCTTT
TRBD2 TRBJ2-7 few TRBV6-5 CASSYALAGVREQYF TGTGCCAGCAGTTACGCCCTAGCGGGAGTAAGGGAGCAGTACTTC
TRBD1 TRBJ2-1 . TRBV11-2 CASSADREGEQFF TGTGCCAGCAGCGCGGACAGGGAAGGCGAGCAGTTCTTC
. TRBJ1-1 . TRBV5-1 CTSSRDPSTEAFF TGCACCAGCAGCCGGGACCCCAGCACTGAAGCTTTCTTT
TRBD1 TRBJ1-2 . TRBV5-1 CASGTRTGFSGYTF TGCGCCAGCGGGACGAGGACAGGGTTTTCTGGCTACACCTTC
. TRBJ1-6 few TRBV7-9 CASTQYFGGSSPLHF TGTGCCAGCACCCAATATTTTGGGGGGAGTTCACCCCTCCACTTT
TRBD2 TRBJ2-2 . TRBV11-3 CASSSSNRGEAGELFF TGTGCCAGCAGCTCGAGCAATCGGGGGGAGGCCGGGGAGCTGTTTTTT
. TRBJ2-7 many TRBV19 CASSELDSYEQYF TGTGCCAGTAGTGAACTGGACTCCTACGAGCAGTACTTC
. TRBJ1-5 . TRBV6-1 CASMRESNQPQHF TGTGCCAGCATGCGGGAATCCAATCAGCCCCAGCATTTT
. TRBJ1-2 . TRBV20-1 CSARGGGMGFRGYTF TGCAGTGCTAGAGGGGGAGGAATGGGCTTCAGAGGCTACACCTTC
TRBD2 TRBJ2-2 few TRBV9 CASSTREGGTGELFF TGTGCCAGCAGCACCCGGGAGGGGGGCACCGGGGAGCTGTTTTTT
. TRBJ2-1 . TRBV20-1 CSPLHQGGNEQFF TGCAGTCCTCTCCATCAGGGGGGCAATGAGCAGTTCTTC
TRBD1 TRBJ1-2 few TRBV20-1 CSARDMGQRTGYTF TGCAGTGCTAGAGATATGGGACAGAGGACTGGCTACACCTTC
. TRBJ2-3 . TRBV6-5 CASSRQRLTDTQYF TGTGCCAGCAGTCGACAGCGACTCACAGATACGCAGTATTTT
. TRBJ1-4 . TRBV6-2/TRBV6-3 CASSPPGVNEKLFF TGTGCCAGCAGCCCTCCGGGCGTGAATGAAAAACTGTTTTTT
. TRBJ2-7 . TRBV27 CATRGGAAYEQYF TGTGCCACGAGAGGCGGGGCCGCCTACGAGCAGTACTTC
. TRBJ1-1 few TRBV28 CASKKAPATTEAFF TGTGCCAGCAAAAAGGCTCCCGCAACCACTGAAGCTTTCTTT
. TRBJ2-3 few TRBV5-1 CASSVNSLTDTQYF TGCGCCAGCAGCGTAAACTCTTTAACAGATACGCAGTATTTT
. TRBJ2-7 many TRBV20-1 CSARWGSISSYEQYF TGCAGTGCTAGATGGGGTAGTATTAGCTCCTACGAGCAGTACTTC
. TRBJ1-1 few TRBV20-1 CSARVETLEAFF TGCAGTGCTAGGGTGGAGACACTTGAAGCTTTCTTT
. TRBJ2-7 . TRBV28 CASRAAREQYF TGTGCCAGCAGGGCCGCTCGGGAGCAGTACTTC
. TRBJ2-1 . TRBV20-1 CSAVPGPAYNEQFF TGCAGTGCTGTCCCGGGACCGGCCTACAATGAGCAGTTCTTC
TRBD2 TRBJ2-7 . TRBV3-1 CASSQIAGTYEQYF TGTGCCAGCAGCCAAATAGCGGGAACATACGAGCAGTACTTC
. TRBJ2-7 . TRBV5-4 CASSLGVGASYEQYF TGTGCCAGCAGCTTGGGGGTAGGGGCCTCCTACGAGCAGTACTTC
TRBD1 TRBJ2-7 few TRBV5-1 CASSSLPGQGSDEQYF TGCGCCAGCAGCTCCCTACCGGGACAGGGGTCGGACGAGCAGTACTTC
. TRBJ2-6 . TRBV29-1 CSVVRSGANVLTF TGCAGCGTTGTTCGCTCTGGGGCCAACGTCCTGACTTTC
. TRBJ1-2 . TRBV2 CASSVVGDYGYTF TGTGCCAGCAGTGTAGTGGGGGACTATGGCTACACCTTC
. TRBJ2-3 few TRBV7-8 CASSLKTSTDTQYF TGTGCCAGCAGCTTAAAGACTAGCACAGATACGCAGTATTTT
TRBD1 TRBJ2-6 . TRBV20-1 CSASDRAPSGANVLTF TGCAGTGCTAGCGACAGGGCACCCTCTGGGGCCAACGTCCTGACTTTC
. TRBJ1-1 few TRBV4-3 CASSQGGPPGWGTEAFF TGCGCCAGCAGCCAGGGAGGGCCTCCAGGTTGGGGCACTGAAGCTTTCTTT
TRBD2 TRBJ2-1 . TRBV29-1 CSSLAGYNNEQFF TGCAGCTCGCTAGCGGGATACAACAATGAGCAGTTCTTC
. TRBJ2-7 many TRBV29-1 CSVGGGPLNEQYF TGCAGCGTTGGAGGTGGACCCCTAAACGAGCAGTACTTC